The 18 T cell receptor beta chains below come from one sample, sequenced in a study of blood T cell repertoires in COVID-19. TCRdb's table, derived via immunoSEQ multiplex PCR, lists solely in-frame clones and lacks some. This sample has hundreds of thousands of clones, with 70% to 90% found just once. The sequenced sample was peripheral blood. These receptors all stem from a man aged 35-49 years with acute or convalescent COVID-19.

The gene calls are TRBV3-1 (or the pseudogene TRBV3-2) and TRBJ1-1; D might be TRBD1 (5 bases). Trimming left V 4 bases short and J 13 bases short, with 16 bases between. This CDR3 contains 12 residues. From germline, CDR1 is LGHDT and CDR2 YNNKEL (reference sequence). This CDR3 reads CASSPDNENGFF. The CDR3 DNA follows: TGTGCCAGCAGCCCGGACAATGAGAATGGTTTCTTT.

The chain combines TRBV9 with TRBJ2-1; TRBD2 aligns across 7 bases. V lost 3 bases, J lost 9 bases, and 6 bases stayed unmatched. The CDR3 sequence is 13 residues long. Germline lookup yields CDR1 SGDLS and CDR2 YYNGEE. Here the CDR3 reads CASSGGTTGEQFF. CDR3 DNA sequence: TGTGCCAGCAGCGGGGGGACTACCGGTGAGCAGTTCTTC.

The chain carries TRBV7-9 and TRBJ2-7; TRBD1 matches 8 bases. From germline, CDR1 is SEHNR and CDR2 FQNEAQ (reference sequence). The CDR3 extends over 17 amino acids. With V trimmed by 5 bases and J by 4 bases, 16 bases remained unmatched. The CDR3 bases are TGTGCCAGCAGCAAACCCGGGACAGGCATATTGCTTTACGAGCAGTACTTC. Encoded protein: CASSKPGTGILLYEQYF.

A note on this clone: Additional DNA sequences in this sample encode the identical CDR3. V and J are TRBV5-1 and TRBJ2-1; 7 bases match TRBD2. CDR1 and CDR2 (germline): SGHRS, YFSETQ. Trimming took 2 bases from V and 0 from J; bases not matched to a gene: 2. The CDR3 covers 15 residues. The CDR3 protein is CASSFGGSSYNEQFF. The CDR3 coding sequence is TGCGCCAGCAGCTTCGGGGGGAGCTCCTACAATGAGCAGTTCTTC.

CDR3 DNA: TGTGCCAGCAGTTTATCGCGACAGGGGGTTGGCTACACCTTC. It translates to CASSLSRQGVGYTF. This sequence joins TRBV27 and TRBJ1-2, with TRBD1 matching over 9 bases. Per the germline V gene, CDR1 is MNHEY and CDR2 is SMNVEV (reference sequence). CDR3 length: 14 residues. J gave up 7 bases and V 0 bases, and 3 bases lay outside the gene matches.

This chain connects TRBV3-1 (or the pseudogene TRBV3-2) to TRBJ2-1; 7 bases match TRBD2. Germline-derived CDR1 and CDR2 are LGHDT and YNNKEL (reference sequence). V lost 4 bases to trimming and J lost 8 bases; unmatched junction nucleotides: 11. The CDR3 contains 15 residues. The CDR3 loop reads CASSPFGGRGDEQFF. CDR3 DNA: TGTGCCAGCAGCCCTTTTGGGGGGAGGGGCGATGAGCAGTTCTTC.

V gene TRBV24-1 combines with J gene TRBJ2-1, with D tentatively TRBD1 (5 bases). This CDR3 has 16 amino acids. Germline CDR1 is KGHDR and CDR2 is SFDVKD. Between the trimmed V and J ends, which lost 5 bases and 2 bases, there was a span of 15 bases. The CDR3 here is CATSGTPAKAYNEQFF. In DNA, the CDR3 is TGTGCCACCAGTGGGACACCAGCAAAGGCCTACAATGAGCAGTTCTTC.

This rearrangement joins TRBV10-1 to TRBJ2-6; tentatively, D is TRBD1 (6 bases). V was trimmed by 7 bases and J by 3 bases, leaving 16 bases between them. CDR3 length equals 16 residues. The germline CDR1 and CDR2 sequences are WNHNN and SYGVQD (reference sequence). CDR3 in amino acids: CASTHREGGGANVLTF. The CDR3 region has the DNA TGCGCCAGCACCCACAGGGAAGGAGGTGGGGCCAACGTCCTGACTTTC.

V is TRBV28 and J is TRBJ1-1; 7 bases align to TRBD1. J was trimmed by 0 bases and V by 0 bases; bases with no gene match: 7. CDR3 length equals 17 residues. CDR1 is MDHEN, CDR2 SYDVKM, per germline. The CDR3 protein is CASSLWGTALMNTEAFF. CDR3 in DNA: TGTGCCAGCAGTTTATGGGGGACAGCATTGATGAACACTGAAGCTTTCTTT.

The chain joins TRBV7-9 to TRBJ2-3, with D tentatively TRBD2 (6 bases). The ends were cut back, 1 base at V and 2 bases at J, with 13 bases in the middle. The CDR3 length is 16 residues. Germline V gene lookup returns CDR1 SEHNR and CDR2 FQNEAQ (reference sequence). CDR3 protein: CASSLGSSEYTDTQYF. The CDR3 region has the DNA TGTGCCAGCAGCTTAGGGTCTAGCGAATACACAGATACGCAGTATTTT.

DNA of the CDR3: TGTGCCAGCAGCCTTCTAATGAGGGCGAATTCACCCCTCCACTTT. This encodes CASSLLMRANSPLHF. The rearrangement links TRBV7-3 to TRBJ1-6; no clear D. The germline V and J ends were trimmed by 5 bases and 7 bases, with 15 bases remaining between them. The V gene's germline CDR1 is SGHTA and CDR2 FQGTGA. The CDR3 runs to 15 residues.

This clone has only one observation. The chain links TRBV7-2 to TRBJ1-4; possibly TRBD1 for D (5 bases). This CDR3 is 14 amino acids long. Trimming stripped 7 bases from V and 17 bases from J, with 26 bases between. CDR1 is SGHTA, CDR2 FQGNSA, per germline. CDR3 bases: TGTGCCAGCAACGAAGAGGGTTCTGCGGGACGGGTTTTTTTT. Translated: CASNEEGSAGRVFF.

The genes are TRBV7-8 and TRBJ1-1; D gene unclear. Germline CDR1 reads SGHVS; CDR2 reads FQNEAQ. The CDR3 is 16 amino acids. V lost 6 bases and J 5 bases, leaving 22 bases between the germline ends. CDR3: CASRGWSAVGGTEAFF. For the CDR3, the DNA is TGTGCCAGCAGAGGGTGGTCTGCAGTCGGAGGTACTGAAGCTTTCTTT.

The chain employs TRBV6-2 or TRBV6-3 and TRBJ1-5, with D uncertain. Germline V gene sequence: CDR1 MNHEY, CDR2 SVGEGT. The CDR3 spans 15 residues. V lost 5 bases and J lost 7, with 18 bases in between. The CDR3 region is CASSNPRNSPQPQHF. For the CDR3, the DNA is TGTGCCAGCAGTAATCCTAGGAACTCTCCCCAGCCCCAGCATTTT.

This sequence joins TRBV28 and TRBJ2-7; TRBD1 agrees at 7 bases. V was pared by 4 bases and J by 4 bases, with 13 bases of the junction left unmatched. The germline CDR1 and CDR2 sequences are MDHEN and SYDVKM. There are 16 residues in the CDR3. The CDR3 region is CASSSYLYRGPYEQYF. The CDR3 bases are TGTGCCAGCAGTTCCTACCTTTACAGGGGACCTTACGAGCAGTACTTC.

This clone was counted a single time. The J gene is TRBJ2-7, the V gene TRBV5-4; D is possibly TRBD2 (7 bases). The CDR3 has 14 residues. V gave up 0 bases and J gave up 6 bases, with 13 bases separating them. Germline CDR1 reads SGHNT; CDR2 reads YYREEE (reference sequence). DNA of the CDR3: TGTGCCAGCAGCTTGGTAGGGGGGGGAGGCGAGCAGTACTTC. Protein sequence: CASSLVGGGGEQYF.

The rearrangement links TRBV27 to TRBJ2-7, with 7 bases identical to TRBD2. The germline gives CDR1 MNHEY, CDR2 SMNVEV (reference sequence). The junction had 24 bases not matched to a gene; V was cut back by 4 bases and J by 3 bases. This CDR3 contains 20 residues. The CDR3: CASSSISTGGTGSGDYEQYF. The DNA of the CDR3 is TGTGCCAGCAGTTCAATCTCCACCGGGGGGACGGGGAGCGGGGACTACGAGCAGTACTTC.

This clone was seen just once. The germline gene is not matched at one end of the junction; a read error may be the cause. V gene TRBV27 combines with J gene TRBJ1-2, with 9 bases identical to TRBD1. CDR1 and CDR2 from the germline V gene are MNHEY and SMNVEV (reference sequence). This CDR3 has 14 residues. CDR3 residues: CASRLFGDRDGYTF. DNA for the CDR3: TGTGCCAGCAGGTTATTTGGGGACAGGGATGGCTACACCTTC.